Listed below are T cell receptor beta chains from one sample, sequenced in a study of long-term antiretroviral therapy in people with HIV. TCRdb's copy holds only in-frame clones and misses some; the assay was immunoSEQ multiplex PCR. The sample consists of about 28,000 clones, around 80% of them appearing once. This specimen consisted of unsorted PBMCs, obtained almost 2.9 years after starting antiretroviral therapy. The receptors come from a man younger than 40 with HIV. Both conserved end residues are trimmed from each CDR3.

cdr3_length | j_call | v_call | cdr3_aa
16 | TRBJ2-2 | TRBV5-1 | ASSWRLAGGRNTGELF
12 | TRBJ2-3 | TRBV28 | ASSFSGLQDTQY
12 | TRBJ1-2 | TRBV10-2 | ASRDTRGFYGYT
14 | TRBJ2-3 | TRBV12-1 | ASSTREVGSTDTQY
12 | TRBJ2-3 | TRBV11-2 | ASSLVRTTDTQY
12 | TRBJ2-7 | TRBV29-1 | SVEGLGPWEEQY
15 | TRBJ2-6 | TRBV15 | ATSRGQATSGANVLT
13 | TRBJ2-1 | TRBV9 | ASSPRAGWGNEQF
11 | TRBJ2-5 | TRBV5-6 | ASSQTVQETQY
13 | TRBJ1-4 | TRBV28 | ASSLSLRLDEKLF
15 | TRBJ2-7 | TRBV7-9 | ASSLVPTLAGSYEQY
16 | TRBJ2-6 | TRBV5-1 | ASSLLSGVNSGANVLT
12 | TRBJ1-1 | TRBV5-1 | ASRREPSNTEAF
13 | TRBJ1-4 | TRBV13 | ASSLGWGGDEKLF
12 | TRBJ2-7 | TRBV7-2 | ASTHSAGSYEQY
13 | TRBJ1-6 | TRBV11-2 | ASSLADSYNSPLH
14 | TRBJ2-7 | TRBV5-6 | ASSRPLYGRDYEQY
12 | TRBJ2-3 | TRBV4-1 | ASSLIAGKDTQY
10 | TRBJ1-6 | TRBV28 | ASSFRSSPLH
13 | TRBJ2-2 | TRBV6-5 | ASSYSRGGSRELF
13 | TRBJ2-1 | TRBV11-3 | ASSSKGLVGNEQF
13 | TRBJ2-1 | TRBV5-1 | ASSPSGTNYNEQF
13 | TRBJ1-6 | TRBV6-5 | ASSPLTGSDSPLH
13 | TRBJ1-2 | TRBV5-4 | ASSLRGAGNYGYT
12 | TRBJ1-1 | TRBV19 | ASQSLTVNTEAF
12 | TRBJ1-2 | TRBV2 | ASRDRVGDYGYT
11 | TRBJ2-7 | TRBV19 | ASSPTGWTEQY
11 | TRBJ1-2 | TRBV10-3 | AISSDRVSGYT
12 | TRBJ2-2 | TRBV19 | ASRTALNTGELF
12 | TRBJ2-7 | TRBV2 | ASSLGGAAYEQY
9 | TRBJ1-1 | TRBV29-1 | SVSENTEAF
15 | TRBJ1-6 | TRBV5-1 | ASSLFGRGFANSPLH
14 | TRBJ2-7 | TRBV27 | ASSLSSSGGFYEQY
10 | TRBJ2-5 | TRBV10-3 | AISRGTETQY
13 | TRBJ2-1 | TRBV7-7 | ASSKGGDQYNEQF
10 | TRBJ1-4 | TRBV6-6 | ASRQGDEKLF
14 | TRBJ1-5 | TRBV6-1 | ASSEPTGVSNQPQH
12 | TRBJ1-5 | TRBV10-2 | ASRDDRGHQPQH
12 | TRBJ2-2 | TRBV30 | AWSVGKGTGELF
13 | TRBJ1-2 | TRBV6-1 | ASSEMAGYSYGYT
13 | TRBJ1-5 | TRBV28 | ASSFGDHFNQPQH
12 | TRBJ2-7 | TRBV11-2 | ASSLGHTSYEQY
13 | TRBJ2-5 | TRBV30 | AWSEGLAGQETQY
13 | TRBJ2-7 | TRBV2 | ASNTATSGSYEQY
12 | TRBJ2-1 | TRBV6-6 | ASSLAGGPSEQF
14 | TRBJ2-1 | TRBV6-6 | ASSTGTGGAYNEQF
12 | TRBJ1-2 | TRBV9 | ASSVDRGLTGYT
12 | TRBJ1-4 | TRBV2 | ASRGDATNEKLF
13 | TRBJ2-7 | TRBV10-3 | AISPTGQGSYEQY
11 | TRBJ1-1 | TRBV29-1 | SVPRGIGTEAF
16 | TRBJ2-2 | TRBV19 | ASSNPPPGAENTGELF
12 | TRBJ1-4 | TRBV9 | ASSVGGTAEKLF